What follows is one T cell receptor (beta chain) and its context. Its antigen is not known. The sample is drawn from a study of identical twins. Findings of the study overall: Where out-of-frame alpha sequences were twin-shared, they showed excess low generation probability.

V dropped 4 bases and J dropped 7; count of bases not matched to a gene: 12. There are 17 residues in the CDR3. Germline CDR1 reads LGHNA; CDR2 reads YSLEER. Unique molecular identifiers were present on cDNA, and template switching added a universal primer site. TCRdb reprocessed the 5' RACE reads via MiXCR and lists one record per CDR3 protein. The sample carries around 250,000 distinct CDR3 sequences, roughly 12% recorded once. These data also featured in a second study, about yellow fever vaccine responses in identical twins.

The receptor's source is a young woman in good health. Source material: memory (CD45RO+) T cells sorted from blood. The chain is built from TRBV4-3 and TRBJ2-2; 10 nucleotides align to TRBD2. In nucleotides, the CDR3 is TGCGCCAGCAGCCCAAGACTAGCGGGCCCTGGGGGCGGGGAGCTGTTTTTT. Its protein is CASSPRLAGPGGGELFF.